This T cell receptor (beta chain) is drawn from a study of beta chain features in type 1 diabetes. Study-level information: Healthy donors and patients showed comparable age, gender and cell yields. Over all samples combined, about 100,000,000 sorted cells were examined.

V gave up 5 bases and J gave up 8 bases; unmatched junction bases: 4. CDR3 length: 15 residues. Germline V gene data show CDR1 as MDHEN and CDR2 as SYDVKM. A note on this clone: Its antigen remains unidentified.

The study's findings and limits: Sampled from patients, naive, central memory and Treg TCRB repertoires appeared more similar than those sampled from healthy donors. Type 1 diabetes patients showed a moderate but significant shortening of TCRB CDR3s in all four CD4+ subsets.

The sequenced template was cDNA made from the entire isolated RNA. The assay was immunoSEQ multiplex PCR, and TCRdb's table has in-frame clones only and misses some. The sample carries roughly 300,000 clones, 14% recorded once. The chain is built from TRBV28 and TRBJ2-1, with 15 bases matching TRBD2. The TCR sequence derives from a man aged 30-40 years with type 1 diabetes. Source material: naive CD4+ T cells from blood. In DNA, the CDR3 is TGTGCCAGCAGTCCCGGGACTAGCGGGAGGCATGAGCAGTTCTTC. It codes for CASSPGTSGRHEQFF.